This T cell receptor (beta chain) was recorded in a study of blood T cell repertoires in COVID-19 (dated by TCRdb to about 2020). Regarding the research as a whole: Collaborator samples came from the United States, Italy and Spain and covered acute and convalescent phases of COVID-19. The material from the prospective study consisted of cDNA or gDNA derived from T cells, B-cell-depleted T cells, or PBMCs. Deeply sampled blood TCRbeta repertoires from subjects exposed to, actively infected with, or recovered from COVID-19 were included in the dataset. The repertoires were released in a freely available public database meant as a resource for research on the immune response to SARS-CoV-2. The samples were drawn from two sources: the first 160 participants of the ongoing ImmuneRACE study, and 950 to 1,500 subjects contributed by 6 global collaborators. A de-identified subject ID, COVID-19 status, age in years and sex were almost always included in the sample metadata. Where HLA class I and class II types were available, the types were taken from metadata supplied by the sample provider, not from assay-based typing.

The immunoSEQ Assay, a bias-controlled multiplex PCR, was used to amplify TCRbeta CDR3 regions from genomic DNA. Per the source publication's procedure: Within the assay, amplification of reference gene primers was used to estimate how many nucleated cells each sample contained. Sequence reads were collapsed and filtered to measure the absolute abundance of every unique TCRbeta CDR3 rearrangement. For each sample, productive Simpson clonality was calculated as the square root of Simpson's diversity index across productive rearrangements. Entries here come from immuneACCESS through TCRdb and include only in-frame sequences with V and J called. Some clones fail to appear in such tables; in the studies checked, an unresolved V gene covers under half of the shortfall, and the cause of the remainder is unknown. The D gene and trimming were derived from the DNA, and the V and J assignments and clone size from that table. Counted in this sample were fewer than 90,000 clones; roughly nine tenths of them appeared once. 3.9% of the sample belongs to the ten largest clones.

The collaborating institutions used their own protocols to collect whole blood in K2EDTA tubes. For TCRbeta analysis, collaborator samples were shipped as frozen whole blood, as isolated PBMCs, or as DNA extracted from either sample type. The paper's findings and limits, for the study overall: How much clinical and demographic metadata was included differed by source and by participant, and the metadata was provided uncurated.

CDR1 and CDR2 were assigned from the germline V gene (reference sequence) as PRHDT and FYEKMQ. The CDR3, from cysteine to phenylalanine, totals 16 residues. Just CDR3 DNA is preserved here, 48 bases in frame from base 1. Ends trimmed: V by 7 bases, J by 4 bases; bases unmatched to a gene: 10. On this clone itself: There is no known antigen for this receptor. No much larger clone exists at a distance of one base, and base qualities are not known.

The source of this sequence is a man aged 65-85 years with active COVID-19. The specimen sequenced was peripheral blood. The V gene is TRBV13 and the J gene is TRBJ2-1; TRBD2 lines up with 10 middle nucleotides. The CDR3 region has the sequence CASTPRSGRPYNEQFF. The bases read TGTGCCAGCACCCCCCGTAGCGGGAGGCCGTACAATGAGCAGTTCTTC. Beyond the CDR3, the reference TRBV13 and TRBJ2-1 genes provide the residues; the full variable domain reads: AAGVIQSPRHLIKEKRETATLKCYPIPRHDTVYWYQQGPGQDPQFLISFYEKMQSDKGSIPDRFSAQQFSDYHSELNMSSLELGDSALYFCASTPRSGRPYNEQFFGPGTRLTVL.